A single T cell receptor beta chain is shown here with its context. The record originates from a study of blood T cell repertoires in COVID-19. Study background: From the United States, Italy and Spain came samples of acute and convalescent COVID-19.

Here immunoSEQ multiplex PCR was the method, and the copy in TCRdb shows in-frame clones only, minus some. This table holds 25,000 to 35,000 clones, approximately 85% found once. Germline V CDR1 and CDR2: SGHTA, FQGNSA. The CDR3 length is 15 residues. The V end lost 1 base, the J end lost 10 bases, and 14 bases lay between the germline ends. The clonotype comes from a man at least 80 years old with active COVID-19. The chain is built from TRBV7-2 and TRBJ1-6, with a tentative D call TRBD1 (5 bases). Sequences were obtained from peripheral blood. Here the CDR3 DNA reads TGTGCCAGCAGCTTAGTGGGGGGTCCGGGATCACCCCTCCACTTT. Its protein product is CASSLVGGPGSPLHF. Full variable domain (rest looked up from reference TRBV7-2 and TRBJ1-6): GAGVSQSPSNKVTEKGKDVELRCDPISGHTALYWYRQSLGQGLEFLIYFQGNSAPDKSGLPSDRFSAERTGGSVSTLTIQRTQQEDSAVYLCASSLVGGPGSPLHFGNGTRLTVT.